The clone carrying this TCR beta chain has a single count. The antigen is undetermined. Different DNA sequences within this sample yield the same CDR3. The sample originates from a study of OX40 agonist ivuxolimab in advanced cancers. General study findings and limits: Averaged across samples, CD8+ T cells carried more expanded clones than CD4+ did.

Data came from immunoSEQ multiplex PCR; TCRdb stores just in-frame clones and leaves some out. There are approximately 90,000 clones in the sample; around 82% occur only once, and 3% to 4% lies in the top ten. The CDR3 is made up of 12 amino acids. Trimming stripped 6 bases from V and 2 bases from J, with 8 bases between. The germline gives CDR1 MDHEN, CDR2 SYDVKM. This receptor was obtained from an adult with an advanced solid tumor such as melanoma, head and neck, liver or kidney cancer. This specimen was CD4+ or CD8+ T cells sorted from blood, taken in a trial of the OX40 agonist ivuxolimab. V gene TRBV28 combines with J gene TRBJ2-7, with D perhaps being TRBD1 or TRBD2 (5 bases each). For the CDR3, the DNA is TGTGCCAGCAGCTTGGGGGCCTACGAGCAGTACTTC. The encoded protein is CASSLGAYEQYF.